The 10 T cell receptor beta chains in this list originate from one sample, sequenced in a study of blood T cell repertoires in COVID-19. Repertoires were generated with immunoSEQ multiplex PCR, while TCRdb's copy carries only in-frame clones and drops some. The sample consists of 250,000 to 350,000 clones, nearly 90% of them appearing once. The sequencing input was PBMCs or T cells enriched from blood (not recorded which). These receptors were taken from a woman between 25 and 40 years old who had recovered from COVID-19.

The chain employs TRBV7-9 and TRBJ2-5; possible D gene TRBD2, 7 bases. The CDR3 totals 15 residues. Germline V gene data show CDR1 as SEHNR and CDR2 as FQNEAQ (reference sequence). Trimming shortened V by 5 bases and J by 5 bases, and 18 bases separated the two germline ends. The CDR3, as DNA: TGTGCCAGCAGCGCCGGGGGGCAGGTTTTGGAGACCCAGTACTTC. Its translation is CASSAGGQVLETQYF.

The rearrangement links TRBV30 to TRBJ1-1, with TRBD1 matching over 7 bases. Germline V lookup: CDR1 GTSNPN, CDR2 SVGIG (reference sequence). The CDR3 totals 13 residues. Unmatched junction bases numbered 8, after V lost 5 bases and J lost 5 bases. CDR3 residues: CAWAGTVRTEAFF. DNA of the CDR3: TGTGCCTGGGCCGGGACAGTGAGGACTGAAGCTTTCTTT.

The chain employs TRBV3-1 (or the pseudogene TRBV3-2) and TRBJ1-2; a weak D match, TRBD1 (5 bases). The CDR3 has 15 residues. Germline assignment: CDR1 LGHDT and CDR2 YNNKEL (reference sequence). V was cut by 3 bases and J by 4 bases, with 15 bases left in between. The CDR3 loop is CASSHPVQGIYGYTF. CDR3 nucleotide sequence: TGTGCCAGCAGCCATCCGGTTCAGGGAATCTATGGCTACACCTTC.

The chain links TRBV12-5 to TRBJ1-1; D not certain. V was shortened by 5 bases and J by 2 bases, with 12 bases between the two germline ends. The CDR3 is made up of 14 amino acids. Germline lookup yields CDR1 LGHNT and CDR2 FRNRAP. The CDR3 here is CASGLQRGNTEAFF. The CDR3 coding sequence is TGTGCTAGTGGTCTCCAGCGGGGAAACACTGAAGCTTTCTTT.

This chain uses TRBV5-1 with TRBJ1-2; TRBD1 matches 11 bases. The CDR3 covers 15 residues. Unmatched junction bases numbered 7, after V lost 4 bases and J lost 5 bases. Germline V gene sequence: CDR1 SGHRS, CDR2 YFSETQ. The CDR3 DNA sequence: TGCGCCAGCAGCGAGGGACAGGGGGATAGATATGGCTACACCTTC. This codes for CASSEGQGDRYGYTF.

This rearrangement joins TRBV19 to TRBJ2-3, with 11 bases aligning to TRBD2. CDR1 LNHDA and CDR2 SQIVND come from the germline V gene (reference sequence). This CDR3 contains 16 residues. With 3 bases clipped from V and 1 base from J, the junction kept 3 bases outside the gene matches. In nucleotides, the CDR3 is TGTGCCAGTAGTATTCTAGCGGGGGGCCGCACAGATACGCAGTATTTT. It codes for CASSILAGGRTDTQYF.

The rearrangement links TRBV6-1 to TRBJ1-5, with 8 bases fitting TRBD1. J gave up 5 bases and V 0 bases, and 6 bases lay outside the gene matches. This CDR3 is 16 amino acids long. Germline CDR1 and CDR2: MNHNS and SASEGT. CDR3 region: CASSEAFLTGDQPQHF. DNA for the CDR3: TGTGCCAGCAGTGAAGCGTTCTTGACAGGGGATCAGCCCCAGCATTTT.

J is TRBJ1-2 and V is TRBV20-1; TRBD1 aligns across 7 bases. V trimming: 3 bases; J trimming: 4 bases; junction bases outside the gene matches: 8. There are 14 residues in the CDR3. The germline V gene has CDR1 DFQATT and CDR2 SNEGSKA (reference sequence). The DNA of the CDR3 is TGCAGTGCTAGTCGCGGACAGGTCGTCTATGGCTACACCTTC. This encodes CSASRGQVVYGYTF.

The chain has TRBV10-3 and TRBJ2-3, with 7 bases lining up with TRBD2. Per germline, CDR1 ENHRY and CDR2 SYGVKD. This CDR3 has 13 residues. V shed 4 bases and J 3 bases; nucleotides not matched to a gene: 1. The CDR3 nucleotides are TGTGCCATCAGTGGCGGGGGAACAGATACGCAGTATTTT. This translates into CAISGGGTDTQYF.

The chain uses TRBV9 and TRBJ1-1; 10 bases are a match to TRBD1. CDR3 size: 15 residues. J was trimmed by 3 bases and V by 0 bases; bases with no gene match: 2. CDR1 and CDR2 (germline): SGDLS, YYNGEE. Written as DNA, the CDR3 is TGTGCCAGCAGCGTAGCGGGACAGGGGTACACTGAAGCTTTCTTT. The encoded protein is CASSVAGQGYTEAFF.